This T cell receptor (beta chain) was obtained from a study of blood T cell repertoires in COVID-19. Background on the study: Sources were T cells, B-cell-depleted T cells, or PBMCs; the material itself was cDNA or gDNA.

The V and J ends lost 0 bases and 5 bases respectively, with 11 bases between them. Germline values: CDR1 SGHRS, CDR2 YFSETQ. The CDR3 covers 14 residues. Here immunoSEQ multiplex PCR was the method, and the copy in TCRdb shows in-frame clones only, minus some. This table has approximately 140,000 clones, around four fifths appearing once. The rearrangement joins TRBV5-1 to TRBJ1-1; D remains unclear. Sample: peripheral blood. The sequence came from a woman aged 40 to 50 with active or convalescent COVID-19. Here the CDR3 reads CASSLEEGGTEAFF. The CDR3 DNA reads TGCGCCAGCAGCTTGGAGGAGGGTGGAACTGAAGCTTTCTTT.